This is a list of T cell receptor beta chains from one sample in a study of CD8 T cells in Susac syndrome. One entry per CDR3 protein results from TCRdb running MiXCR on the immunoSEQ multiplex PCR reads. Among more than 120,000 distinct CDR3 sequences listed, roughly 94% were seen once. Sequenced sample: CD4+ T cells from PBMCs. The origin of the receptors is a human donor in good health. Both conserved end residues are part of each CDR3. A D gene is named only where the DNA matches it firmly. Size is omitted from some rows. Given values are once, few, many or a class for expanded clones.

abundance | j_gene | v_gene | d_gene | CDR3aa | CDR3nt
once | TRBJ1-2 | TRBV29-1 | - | CSVLRAGRGYGYTF | TGCAGCGTTCTAAGAGCGGGGCGCGGCTATGGCTACACCTTC
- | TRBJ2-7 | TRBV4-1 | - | CASSQEETRTYEQYF | TGCGCCAGCAGCCAAGAAGAGACACGGACCTACGAGCAGTACTTC
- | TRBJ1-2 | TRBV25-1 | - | CASSEPGENYGYTF | TGTGCCAGCAGTGAGCCCGGGGAAAACTATGGCTACACCTTC
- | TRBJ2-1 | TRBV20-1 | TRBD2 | CSAEGTSGRVNEQFF | TGCAGTGCGGAAGGGACTAGCGGGAGGGTCAATGAGCAGTTCTTC
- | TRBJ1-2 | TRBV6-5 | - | CASSQTGMIYGYTF | TGTGCCAGCAGCCAGACGGGCATGATCTATGGCTACACCTTC
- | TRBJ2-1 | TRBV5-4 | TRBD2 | CASSIRTSGSLDEQFF | TGTGCCAGCAGCATACGCACTAGCGGGAGTCTTGATGAGCAGTTCTTC
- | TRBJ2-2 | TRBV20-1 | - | CSARQTNTGELFF | TGCAGTGCCAGACAGACGAACACCGGGGAGCTGTTTTTT
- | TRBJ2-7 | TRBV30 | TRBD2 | CAWSRGAGHEQYF | TGTGCCTGGAGTCGTGGAGCGGGACACGAGCAGTACTTC
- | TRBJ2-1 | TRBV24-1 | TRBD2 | CATSDPTSGRSNEQFF | TGTGCCACCAGTGACCCCACTAGCGGGAGGTCCAATGAGCAGTTCTTC
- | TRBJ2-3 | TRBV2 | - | CASSQGLETDTQYF | TGTGCCAGCAGCCAGGGGCTAGAAACAGATACGCAGTATTTT
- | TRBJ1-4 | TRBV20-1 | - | CSARSPGPRTNEKLFF | TGCAGTGCTAGAAGCCCGGGCCCCCGGACTAATGAAAAACTGTTTTTT
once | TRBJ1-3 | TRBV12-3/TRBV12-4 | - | CASSWGGSFSGNTIYF | TGTGCCAGCAGCTGGGGAGGTTCCTTCTCTGGAAACACCATATATTTT
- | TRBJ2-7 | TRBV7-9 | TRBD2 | CASGRAGGTYEQYF | TGTGCCAGTGGTAGGGCGGGAGGCACCTACGAGCAGTACTTC
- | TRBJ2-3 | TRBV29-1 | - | CSVGKRSGDTQYF | TGCAGCGTTGGAAAGCGGTCCGGGGATACGCAGTATTTT
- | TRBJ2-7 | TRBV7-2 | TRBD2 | CASSRTSGRYEQYF | TGTGCCAGCAGCCGGACTAGCGGGAGGTACGAGCAGTACTTC
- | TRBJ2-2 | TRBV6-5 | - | CASSYYSTGRDGRNTGELFF | TGTGCCAGCAGTTACTACTCGACAGGCCGGGACGGGAGGAACACCGGGGAGCTGTTTTTT
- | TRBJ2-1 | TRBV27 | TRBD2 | CASSLYGTPGLAGGTEQFF | TGTGCCAGCAGTTTATACGGAACACCGGGACTAGCGGGAGGCACCGAGCAGTTCTTC
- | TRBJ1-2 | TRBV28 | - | CASKLGSYGYTF | TGTGCCAGCAAACTAGGGAGCTATGGCTACACCTTC
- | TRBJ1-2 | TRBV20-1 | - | CSARDGGLGYGYTF | TGCAGTGCTAGAGATGGGGGGCTAGGATATGGCTACACCTTC
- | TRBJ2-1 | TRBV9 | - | CASSTGPTYNEQFF | TGTGCCAGCAGCACCGGACCAACCTACAATGAGCAGTTCTTC
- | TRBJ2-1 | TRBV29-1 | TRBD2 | CRISSGSYNEQFF | TGCAGGATCTCCAGCGGGAGCTACAATGAGCAGTTCTTC
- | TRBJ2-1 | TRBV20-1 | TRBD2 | CSARGPLTSGMGNEQFF | TGCAGTGCTAGAGGCCCTCTTACTAGCGGGATGGGCAATGAGCAGTTCTTC
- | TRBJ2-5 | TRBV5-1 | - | CASIAVLGGETQYF | TGCGCCAGCATCGCCGTCCTCGGAGGAGAGACCCAGTACTTC
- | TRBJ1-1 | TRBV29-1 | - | CSVEGVTEAFF | TGCAGCGTTGAAGGGGTCACTGAAGCTTTCTTT
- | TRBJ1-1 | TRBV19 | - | CATQSLGEGNTEAFF | TGTGCCACCCAGAGTTTGGGGGAAGGCAACACTGAAGCTTTCTTT
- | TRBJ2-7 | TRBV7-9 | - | CASSPERSAYEQYF | TGTGCCAGCAGCCCCGAGCGGTCGGCCTACGAGCAGTACTTC
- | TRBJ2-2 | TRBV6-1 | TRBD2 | CASSESGSWSGELFF | TGTGCCAGCAGCGAAAGCGGGAGCTGGTCCGGGGAGCTGTTTTTT
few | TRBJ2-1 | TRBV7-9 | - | CASSLGYYNEQFF | TGTGCCAGCAGCCTAGGGTACTACAATGAGCAGTTCTTC
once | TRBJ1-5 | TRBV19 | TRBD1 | CASILGQAINQPQHF | TGTGCCAGTATCCTGGGACAGGCGATCAATCAGCCCCAGCATTTT
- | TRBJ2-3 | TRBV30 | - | CAWSAGGSTDTQYF | TGTGCCTGGAGTGCCGGAGGAAGCACAGATACGCAGTATTTT
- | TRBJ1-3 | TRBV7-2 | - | CASSLGLVNTIYF | TGTGCCAGCAGCCTCGGACTCGTAAACACCATATATTTT
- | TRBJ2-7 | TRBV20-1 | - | CSARSTRRTYEQYF | TGCAGTGCTAGGAGTACCAGGCGAACCTACGAGCAGTACTTC
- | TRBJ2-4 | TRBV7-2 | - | CASSLRARGAAKNIQYF | TGTGCCAGCAGCTTACGTGCGCGGGGTGCGGCCAAAAACATTCAGTACTTC
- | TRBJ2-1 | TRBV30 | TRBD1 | CAYRQGMGEQFF | TGTGCCTATCGACAGGGGATGGGTGAGCAGTTCTTC
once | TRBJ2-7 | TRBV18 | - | CASSPRAAGEQYF | TGTGCCAGCTCACCTCGGGCCGCGGGAGAGCAGTACTTC
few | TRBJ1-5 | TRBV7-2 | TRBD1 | CASSSRQGDQHF | TGTGCCAGCAGCTCGCGACAGGGAGACCAGCATTTT
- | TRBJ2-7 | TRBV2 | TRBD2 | CASKLAGRGPYEQYF | TGTGCCAGCAAATTGGCGGGGAGGGGACCCTACGAGCAGTACTTC
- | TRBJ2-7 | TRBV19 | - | CSPAFSGPYEQYF | TGTTCCCCGGCCTTCAGCGGGCCCTACGAGCAGTACTTC
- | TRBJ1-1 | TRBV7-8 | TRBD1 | CASSLGQGLDTEAFF | TGTGCCAGCAGCTTAGGACAGGGTTTAGACACTGAAGCTTTCTTT
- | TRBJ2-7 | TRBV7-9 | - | CASSLGTGDEQYF | TGTGCCAGCAGCTTAGGGACCGGGGACGAGCAGTACTTC
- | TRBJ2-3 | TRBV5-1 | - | CASSSNGLSTDTQYF | TGCGCCAGCAGCTCTAACGGATTATCCACAGATACGCAGTATTTT
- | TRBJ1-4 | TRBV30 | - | CAWSVRFRDNEKLFF | TGTGCCTGGAGTGTACGTTTCCGCGACAATGAAAAACTGTTTTTT
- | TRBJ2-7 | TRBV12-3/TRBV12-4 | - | CASSLRAGGVTYEQYF | TGTGCCAGCAGTTTAAGGGCAGGGGGGGTGACCTACGAGCAGTACTTC
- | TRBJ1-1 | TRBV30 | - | CAWSVEGGSAFF | TGTGCCTGGAGTGTAGAAGGGGGGTCAGCTTTCTTT
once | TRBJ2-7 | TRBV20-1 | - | CSARAPLGGAEKDEQYF | TGCAGTGCTAGAGCACCTTTGGGGGGGGCGGAAAAGGACGAGCAGTACTTC
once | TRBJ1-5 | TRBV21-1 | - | CASSARGSSNQPQHF | TGTGCCAGCAGCGCCCGGGGATCTAGCAATCAGCCCCAGCATTTT
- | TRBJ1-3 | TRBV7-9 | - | CASSLDVGNTIYF | TGTGCCAGCAGCTTAGACGTCGGAAACACCATATATTTT
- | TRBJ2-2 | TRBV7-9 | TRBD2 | CASSLRFLAGDRNTGELFF | TGTGCCAGCAGCTTAAGGTTTTTAGCGGGAGATAGAAACACCGGGGAGCTGTTTTTT
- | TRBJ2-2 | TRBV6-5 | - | CASSWTDGELFF | TGTGCCAGCAGTTGGACTGACGGGGAGCTGTTTTTT
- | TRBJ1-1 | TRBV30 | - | CAWSVGGMNTEAFF | TGTGCCTGGAGTGTAGGGGGGATGAACACTGAAGCTTTCTTT
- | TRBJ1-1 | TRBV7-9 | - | CASSLRGVAMNTEAFF | TGTGCCAGCAGCTTGCGAGGGGTGGCTATGAACACTGAAGCTTTCTTT
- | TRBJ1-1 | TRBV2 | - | CASSEMTGNTEAFF | TGTGCCAGCAGTGAAATGACTGGGAACACTGAAGCTTTCTTT
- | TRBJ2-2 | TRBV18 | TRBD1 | CASSPGQGNTGELFF | TGTGCCAGCTCACCAGGACAGGGAAACACCGGGGAGCTGTTTTTT
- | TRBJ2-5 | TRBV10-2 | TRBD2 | CASSEAGGLQETQYF | TGCGCCAGCAGTGAAGCGGGAGGGTTACAAGAGACCCAGTACTTC
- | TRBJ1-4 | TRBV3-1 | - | CASSHRGGNEKLFF | TGTGCCAGCAGCCACAGGGGCGGAAATGAAAAACTGTTTTTT
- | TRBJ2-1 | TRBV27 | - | CASSFSQGNPVRQFF | TGTGCCAGCAGTTTCTCACAGGGAAACCCCGTTCGGCAGTTCTTC
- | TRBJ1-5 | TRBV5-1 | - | CASSLNSGSNQPQHF | TGCGCCAGCAGCTTGAATTCTGGGTCCAATCAGCCCCAGCATTTT
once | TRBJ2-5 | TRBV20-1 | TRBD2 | CSAGSGSGETQYF | TGCAGTGCTGGAAGCGGGAGTGGGGAGACCCAGTACTTC
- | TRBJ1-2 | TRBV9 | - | CASSVSAANYGYTF | TGTGCCAGCAGCGTATCGGCCGCTAACTATGGCTACACCTTC
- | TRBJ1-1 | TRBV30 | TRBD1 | CAWSGQSNTEAFF | TGTGCCTGGTCGGGACAGTCGAACACTGAAGCTTTCTTT